The 12 T cell receptor beta chains listed next were all sequenced from one sample in a study of cytomegalovirus exposure and HLA in healthy donors. PCR involved 60 Vbeta and 13 Jbeta primers. The table came from immunoSEQ multiplex PCR; TCRdb's copy has only in-frame clones and leaves some out. The sample shows around 150,000 clones, over 75% of them seen only once. The material sequenced was PBMCs. The receptors stem from a woman aged 50 to 65 in good health and CMV-seropositive.

The chain combines TRBV27 with TRBJ1-5, with TRBD1 matching over 9 bases. CDR3 length: 14 residues. Per the germline V gene, CDR1 is MNHEY and CDR2 is SMNVEV (reference sequence). Germline trimming cut 6 bases from V and 6 bases from J; bases unmatched to any gene: 6. CDR3 in amino acids: CASRMTGGIQPQHF. CDR3 DNA sequence: TGTGCCAGCAGGATGACAGGGGGTATTCAGCCCCAGCATTTT.

This sequence joins TRBV2 and TRBJ1-2, with D unresolved. The germline CDR1 and CDR2 sequences are SNHLY and FYNNEI. V gave up 6 bases and J gave up 5 bases, with 16 bases separating them. CDR3 size: 14 residues. The CDR3 here is CASSRGSYEYGYTF. The DNA of the CDR3 is TGTGCCAGCAGCCGAGGGTCCTACGAATATGGCTACACCTTC.

J is TRBJ2-4 and V is TRBV25-1, with 9 bases identical to TRBD2. With 5 bases clipped from V and 8 bases from J, the junction kept 10 bases outside the gene matches. Germline V lookup: CDR1 MGHDK, CDR2 SYGVNS. The CDR3 totals 15 residues. CDR3 in DNA: TGTGCCAGCAGTCCCATTAGCGGGAGAAGCGACATTCAGTACTTC. This codes for CASSPISGRSDIQYF. Drawing the rest from reference TRBV25-1 and TRBJ2-4, the complete variable domain is EADIYQTPRYLVIGTGKKITLECSQTMGHDKMYWYQQDPGMELHLIHYSYGVNSTEKGDLSSESTVSRIRTEHFPLTLESARPSHTSQYLCASSPISGRSDIQYFGAGTRLSVL.

The chain employs TRBV1 and TRBJ2-3; the listed D gene, TRBD2, was not tested against the DNA. TRBV1 is given as a pseudogene. The CDR3 is 20 residues long. CDR3 sequence: CTSSQDEAGGLPISTDTQYF. Written as DNA, the CDR3 is TGCACCAGCAGCCAAGATGAAGCGGGAGGGCTCCCGATTAGCACAGATACGCAGTATTTT.

CDR3 bases: TGCGCCAGCAGCTCATGGACAGGGTCGGGGAACACCATATATTTT. This codes for CASSSWTGSGNTIYF. The chain employs TRBV5-1 and TRBJ1-3, with TRBD1 matching over 8 bases. Germline V gene sequence: CDR1 SGHRS, CDR2 YFSETQ. V was pared by 3 bases and J by 7 bases, with 9 bases of the junction left unmatched. CDR3 size: 15 residues.

The chain uses TRBV9 and TRBJ2-7, with TRBD2 matching 7 bases. The germline V gene has CDR1 SGDLS and CDR2 YYNGEE. V trimming: 1 base; J trimming: 7 bases; junction bases outside the gene matches: 14. The CDR3 runs to 16 residues. The CDR3 nucleotides read TGTGCCAGCAGCGTACACACTACGGCGGGAGCACGGGAGCAGTACTTC. As protein: CASSVHTTAGAREQYF.

V usage is TRBV4-1 and J usage is TRBJ2-7; 9 nucleotides line up with TRBD2. V lost 4 bases and J lost 2; bases outside the gene matches: 3. The V gene's germline CDR1 is MGHRA and CDR2 YSYEKL. This CDR3 is built from 14 residues. CDR3 protein: CASSPGTSPYEQYF. The CDR3 region has the DNA TGCGCCAGCAGCCCAGGGACTAGCCCCTACGAGCAGTACTTC.

The J gene is TRBJ2-1, the V gene TRBV21-1; no check of the table's D call, TRBD2, against the DNA was made. TRBV21-1 is classified as a pseudogene. The CDR3 consists of 18 residues. The CDR3 spells CASSKLIASSGGSGEQFF. Here the CDR3 DNA reads TGTGCCAGCAGCAAATTAATCGCGTCTAGCGGGGGGTCGGGTGAGCAGTTCTTC.

A remark on this clone: One end of the junction is discordant with germline, which a read error may explain. V is TRBV7-2 and J is TRBJ2-7; 12 bases align to TRBD2. The CDR3 is 18 residues long. From germline, CDR1 is SGHTA and CDR2 FQGNSA. This chain's CDR3 is CASSPTTSGGWFGYGQYF. As DNA, the CDR3 is TGTGCCAGCAGCCCTACGACTAGCGGGGGTTGGTTCGGGTACGGGCAGTACTTC.

The V and J genes are TRBV15 and TRBJ2-7, with TRBD1 identical over 7 bases. The CDR3 totals 15 residues. The germline gives CDR1 LNHNV, CDR2 YYDKDF (reference sequence). Trimming cost V 1 base and J 2 bases; bases outside gene matches: 5. The CDR3 reads CATSRGKQGTYEQYF. CDR3 nucleotides: TGTGCCACCAGCAGAGGTAAACAGGGGACCTACGAGCAGTACTTC.

The chain couples TRBV1 to TRBJ2-1; TRBD2, as called in the table, went unchecked against the DNA. TRBV1 is an annotated pseudogene. There are 18 residues in the CDR3. CDR3 in DNA: TGCACCAGCAGCTTAGGTTCGCCGGGACTAGCGGGACACAATGAGCAGTTCTTC. Residues: CTSSLGSPGLAGHNEQFF.

The chain is built from TRBV6-6 and TRBJ2-2; D call uncertain. The germline CDR1 and CDR2 sequences are MNHNY and SVGAGI (reference sequence). Between the trimmed V and J ends, which lost 0 bases and 4 bases, there was a span of 9 bases. CDR3 length: 15 amino acids. The CDR3 reads CASSYSPTVTGELFF. CDR3 sequence (DNA): TGTGCCAGCAGTTACTCCCCCACGGTCACCGGGGAGCTGTTTTTT.